These 24 T cell receptor beta chains originate from one sample sequenced in a study of cytotoxic CD8 clonotypes in ibrutinib-treated CLL. Generated by immunoSEQ multiplex PCR, the TCRdb table keeps only in-frame clones and is missing some. The sample holds tens of thousands of clones, around three fifths seen once. Sequences were derived from PBMCs, sampled after 12 months of ibrutinib treatment. The receptors stem from a human donor with chronic lymphocytic leukemia.

The rearrangement uses TRBV30 and TRBJ2-1, with a weak D call TRBD2 (6 bases). V was trimmed by 4 bases and J by 6 bases, leaving 16 bases between them. There are 14 residues in the CDR3. CDR1 is GTSNPN and CDR2 is SVGIG in the germline V gene (reference sequence). CDR3 in amino acids: CAWMGGVQLNEQFF. CDR3 sequence (DNA): TGTGCCTGGATGGGGGGAGTACAACTCAATGAGCAGTTCTTC.

This sequence joins TRBV28 and TRBJ1-2; possible D gene TRBD1, 5 bases. V was pared by 7 bases and J by 1 base, with 19 bases between. The CDR3 consists of 16 residues. Per germline, CDR1 MDHEN and CDR2 SYDVKM. This CDR3 reads CASIPTGAILNYGYTF. CDR3 in DNA: TGTGCCAGCATCCCCACAGGAGCTATCCTTAACTATGGCTACACCTTC.

V is TRBV6-6 and J is TRBJ1-5; TRBD1 matches 10 bases. This CDR3 comprises 14 residues. Trimming removed 6 bases from V and 7 bases from J; junction bases left unmatched: 6. CDR1 and CDR2 from the germline V gene are MNHNY and SVGAGI (reference sequence). The CDR3 DNA follows: TGTGCCAGCAGCCGGGACAGGGGACAGCAGCCCCAGCATTTT. This translates into CASSRDRGQQPQHF.

The chain combines TRBV7-9 with TRBJ1-6, with 7 bases fitting TRBD1. CDR3 length equals 16 residues. Trimming removed 6 bases from V and 0 bases from J; junction bases left unmatched: 5. Germline V gives CDR1 SEHNR, CDR2 FQNEAQ (reference sequence). This chain's CDR3 is CASSHRGSSYNSPLHF. CDR3 nucleotide sequence: TGTGCCAGCAGTCACAGGGGATCCTCCTATAATTCACCCCTCCACTTT.

The rearrangement joins TRBV6-5 to TRBJ2-6, with D unclear. The CDR3 consists of 14 residues. Germline lookup yields CDR1 MNHEY and CDR2 SVGAGI. V lost 0 bases and J lost 0, with 0 bases in between. The CDR3 DNA sequence: TGTGCCAGCAGTTACTCCTCTGGGGCCAACGTCCTGACTTTC. Translating it yields CASSYSSGANVLTF.

CDR3 coding DNA: TGTGCCAGCAGTCAGGGGGCTGGGTCCTACGAGCAGTACGTC. Protein product: CASSQGAGSYEQYV. J is TRBJ2-7 and V is TRBV6-6; 8 nucleotides agree with TRBD1. Germline V gene lookup returns CDR1 MNHNY and CDR2 SVGAGI (reference sequence). The junction had 4 bases not matched to a gene; V was cut back by 5 bases and J by 1 base. There are 14 residues in the CDR3.

Only one count was recorded for this clone. V and J are TRBV2 and TRBJ2-3, with 9 bases identical to TRBD1. The germline gives CDR1 SNHLY, CDR2 FYNNEI. V was clipped by 6 bases and J by 0 bases; unmatched bases: 7. The CDR3 covers 16 residues. CDR3 sequence (DNA): TGTGCCAGCAGGGGACAGGGCCCTGATAGCACAGATACGCAGTATTTT. Translation: CASRGQGPDSTDTQYF.

The chain combines TRBV28 with TRBJ2-5; 7 positions agree with TRBD1. V shed 2 bases, J shed 2 bases, and the junction held 5 bases outside the gene matches. CDR1 and CDR2 (germline): MDHEN, SYDVKM. The CDR3 is 15 amino acids. CDR3 region: CASSLATGPQETQYF. The CDR3, as DNA: TGTGCCAGCAGTTTAGCGACAGGGCCTCAAGAGACCCAGTACTTC.

In this sample, this clone turned up a few times. This rearrangement joins TRBV10-2 to TRBJ2-1; 11 bases are shared with TRBD2. The germline CDR1 and CDR2 sequences are WSHSY and SAAADI. V gave up 6 bases and J gave up 6 bases; unmatched junction bases: 7. The CDR3 extends over 15 amino acids. The CDR3 sequence: CASRPLAGGSNEQFF. For the CDR3, the DNA is TGCGCCAGCAGACCTCTAGCGGGGGGTAGCAATGAGCAGTTCTTC.

This sequence joins TRBV6-4 and TRBJ2-3; tentative D call: TRBD2 (6 bases). The CDR3 is made up of 15 amino acids. Trimming removed 6 bases from V and 6 bases from J, with 19 bases in between. Germline assignment: CDR1 MRHNA and CDR2 SNTAGT. DNA of the CDR3: TGTGCCAGCAGGGGGGGACGGCCCCTGCCCGATACGCAGTATTTT. Its translation is CASRGGRPLPDTQYF.

The count of this clone is one. This chain joins TRBV5-1 and TRBJ2-7; 9 bases are a match to TRBD2. After removal of 3 bases from V and 6 bases from J, the junction contained 7 bases not matched to a gene. Germline V CDR1 and CDR2: SGHRS, YFSETQ. The CDR3 has 14 residues. The CDR3: CASSSIAGALEQYF. The CDR3, as DNA: TGCGCCAGCAGCTCCATAGCGGGAGCCCTCGAGCAGTACTTC. The entire variable domain, with the rest obtained from reference TRBV5-1 and TRBJ2-7, is as follows: KAGVTQTPRYLIKTRGQQVTLSCSPISGHRSVSWYQQTPGQGLQFLFEYFSETQRNKGNFPGRFSGRQFSNSRSEMNVSTLELGDSALYLCASSSIAGALEQYFGPGTRLTVT.

V is TRBV30 and J is TRBJ2-7; 11 bases map to TRBD2. The CDR3 has 14 residues. Trimming took 8 bases from V and 6 from J; bases not matched to a gene: 12. From germline, CDR1 is GTSNPN and CDR2 SVGIG (reference sequence). CDR3 loop: CAAQVTSGSGEQYF. DNA of the CDR3: TGTGCCGCCCAGGTTACTAGCGGGAGCGGCGAGCAGTACTTC.

This clone turned up a few times. The chain joins TRBV5-4 to TRBJ2-3, with no clear D. The germline gives CDR1 SGHNT, CDR2 YYREEE (reference sequence). The V and J ends lost 2 bases and 3 bases respectively, with 19 bases between them. The CDR3 has 17 residues. The CDR3, as DNA: TGTGCCAGCAGCTTTCCCCAACGGATAGGGCTTACAGATACGCAGTATTTT. As protein: CASSFPQRIGLTDTQYF.

This chain connects TRBV5-4 to TRBJ1-1; no reliable D call. Germline V gene data show CDR1 as SGHNT and CDR2 as YYREEE (reference sequence). The V end was cut by 0 bases, the J end by 8 bases, with 11 bases between. CDR3 length: 13 residues. Written as DNA, the CDR3 is TGTGCCAGCAGCTTGGTATGGGGAGACGAAGCTTTCTTT. Residues: CASSLVWGDEAFF.

The V gene is TRBV5-1, the J gene TRBJ2-7; 9 positions agree with TRBD2. The V segment lost 1 base and the J segment 0 bases; nucleotides outside the gene matches: 2. Germline CDR1 SGHRS, CDR2 YFSETQ. The CDR3 has 15 residues. The CDR3 sequence is CASSLIAGDSYEQYF. DNA for the CDR3: TGCGCCAGCAGCTTGATAGCGGGAGACTCCTACGAGCAGTACTTC.

This clone has a handful of counts. The genes are TRBV2 and TRBJ1-5, with TRBD1 as a possible D gene (5 bases). The CDR3 loop spans 13 amino acids. V gave up 5 bases and J gave up 6 bases, with 11 bases separating them. Germline V CDR1 and CDR2: SNHLY, FYNNEI. In DNA form, the CDR3 reads TGTGCCAGCAGTTCAAGGGGACTTCAGCCCCAGCATTTT. It encodes CASSSRGLQPQHF.

This rearrangement joins TRBV5-1 to TRBJ1-1; D gene ambiguous. The CDR3 is made up of 14 amino acids. Between the trimmed V and J ends, which lost 4 bases and 4 bases, there was a span of 14 bases. Per the germline V gene, CDR1 is SGHRS and CDR2 is YFSETQ. In DNA, the CDR3 is TGCGCCAGCAGCGAATCCACTGACCTCACTGAAGCTTTCTTT. Protein sequence: CASSESTDLTEAFF.

The chain joins TRBV28 to TRBJ1-5; 7 bases line up with TRBD1. Germline lookup yields CDR1 MDHEN and CDR2 SYDVKM. The CDR3 consists of 17 residues. V trimming: 11 bases; J trimming: 0 bases; junction bases outside the gene matches: 16. CDR3 nucleotides: TGTGCCTGTTCAGGGGGACGGCTCTTCGGTAGCAATCAGCCCCAGCATTTT. Protein: CACSGGRLFGSNQPQHF.

The rearrangement uses TRBV4-2 and TRBJ1-6; D unclear. V lost 0 bases, J lost 0 bases, and 15 bases lay in between. Germline CDR1 is LGHNA and CDR2 is YNFKEQ. The CDR3 covers 19 residues. The CDR3 loop is CASSQDSYSLSSYNSPLHF. The CDR3 DNA reads as TGTGCCAGCAGCCAAGATTCTTACAGTCTCAGCTCCTATAATTCACCCCTCCACTTT.

This rearrangement joins TRBV7-2 to TRBJ2-3; possible D gene TRBD1, 6 bases. Germline loops: CDR1 SGHTA, CDR2 FQGNSA. V lost 5 bases and J lost 1, with 13 bases in between. The CDR3 has 15 amino acids. The CDR3 DNA follows: TGTGCCAGCAGCCCCGGGGACACCCGCACAGATACGCAGTATTTT. Translation: CASSPGDTRTDTQYF.

V and J are TRBV2 and TRBJ2-1; 9 nucleotides align to TRBD2. The CDR3 has 17 residues. V lost 4 bases and J lost 0; bases outside the gene matches: 7. Germline CDR1 and CDR2: SNHLY and FYNNEI. CDR3 bases: TGTGCCAGCAGTGGGCCTAGCGGGGAGTCCTCCTACAATGAGCAGTTCTTC. Translated, it gives CASSGPSGESSYNEQFF.

This rearrangement joins TRBV6-1 to TRBJ2-7; D remains ambiguous. Germline CDR1 MNHNS, CDR2 SASEGT. This CDR3 comprises 14 residues. V was shortened by 4 bases and J by 0 bases, with 10 bases between the two germline ends. The CDR3 bases are TGTGCCAGCAGTGGAGAACTAAGCTCCTACGAGCAGTACTTC. Residues: CASSGELSSYEQYF.

The V and J genes are TRBV6-5 and TRBJ1-1, with D tentatively TRBD1 (5 bases). In germline, CDR1 is MNHEY, CDR2 SVGAGI. With 4 bases removed from V and 6 bases from J, the gap between germline ends came to 12 bases. This CDR3 comprises 13 residues. CDR3 nucleotides: TGTGCCAGCAGTTTACCCGGGACGTCTGAAGCTTTCTTT. Protein sequence: CASSLPGTSEAFF.

The chain couples TRBV15 to TRBJ1-3; D gene ambiguous. Germline CDR1 LNHNV, CDR2 YYDKDF (reference sequence). CDR3 length: 14 residues. Trimming stripped 5 bases from V and 0 bases from J, with 8 bases between. CDR3: CATSGGNSGNTIYF. The CDR3 DNA reads as TGTGCCACCAGCGGCGGAAACTCTGGAAACACCATATATTTT. Full variable domain (remainder filled in from reference TRBV15 and TRBJ1-3): DAMVIQNPRYQVTQFGKPVTLSCSQTLNHNVMYWYQQKSSQAPKLLFHYYDKDFNNEADTPDNFQSRRPNTSFCFLDIRSPGLGDTAMYLCATSGGNSGNTIYFGEGSWLTVV.